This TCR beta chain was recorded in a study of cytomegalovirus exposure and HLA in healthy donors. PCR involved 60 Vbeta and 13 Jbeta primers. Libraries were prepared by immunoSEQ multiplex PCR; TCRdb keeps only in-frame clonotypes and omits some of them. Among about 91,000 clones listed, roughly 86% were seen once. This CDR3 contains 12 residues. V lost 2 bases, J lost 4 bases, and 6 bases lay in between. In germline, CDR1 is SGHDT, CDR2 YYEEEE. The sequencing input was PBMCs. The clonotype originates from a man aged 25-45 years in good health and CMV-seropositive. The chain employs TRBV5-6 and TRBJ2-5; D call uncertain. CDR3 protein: CASSLLRETQYF. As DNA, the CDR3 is TGTGCCAGCAGCTTACTGAGAGAGACCCAGTACTTC.